These 20 T cell receptor beta chains share one sample of origin, sequenced in a study of regulatory T cells in long-lasting Graves disease. As to time point: newly diagnosed GD, antithyroid drugs for less than 3 months. PBMCs were the source of the RNA used for TCR sequencing. Library construction for TCR beta used iRepertoire HTBI primers and Arm-PCR of CDR3 regions. TCRdb re-analysed the multiplex PCR reads in MiXCR, keeping a single row per CDR3 protein. The sample records around 420,000 distinct CDR3 sequences, roughly a sixth being singletons. This specimen was peripheral blood mononuclear cells (PBMCs), taken at new diagnosis, from a patient treated with antithyroid drugs. Receptors originate from a female donor with Graves disease.

This clonotype was found many times. The rearrangement joins TRBV5-1 to TRBJ1-5; possibly TRBD1 for D (5 bases). The germline V gene encodes CDR1 SGHRS and CDR2 YFSETQ. The CDR3 contains 13 residues. Trimming left V 4 bases short and J 5 bases short, with 10 bases between. The CDR3 protein is CASSPEGDQPQHF. The DNA of the CDR3 is TGCGCCAGCAGCCCTGAAGGGGATCAGCCCCAGCATTTT.

This clonotype was seen many times. The gene calls are TRBV15 and TRBJ2-3, with TRBD1 identical over 7 bases. J lost 2 bases, V lost 6 bases, and 8 bases had no gene match. The CDR3 is 15 amino acids. CDR1 and CDR2 (germline): LNHNV, YYDKDF (reference sequence). The CDR3 here is CATSKGARDTDTQYF. The CDR3 region has the DNA TGTGCCACCAGTAAGGGGGCGCGTGACACAGATACGCAGTATTTT.

V and J are TRBV27 and TRBJ2-1; 8 positions match TRBD1. Germline V lookup: CDR1 MNHEY, CDR2 SMNVEV (reference sequence). The CDR3 totals 14 residues. The V gene end was trimmed by 0 bases and the J gene end by 8 bases; junction bases not matched to a gene: 3. This chain's CDR3 is CASSLSTGVDEQFF. The CDR3 DNA sequence: TGTGCCAGCAGTTTATCGACAGGGGTTGATGAGCAGTTCTTC.

About this clonotype: A much larger clone differs by one base, so this may be a read error. This chain links TRBV20-1 with TRBJ2-1; D is undetermined. Germline CDR1 and CDR2: DFQATT and SNEGSKA (reference sequence). Trimming left V 0 bases short and J 10 bases short, with 19 bases between. CDR3 length: 15 residues. The CDR3 bases are TGCAGTGCTAGAGAGGGCCAGATCTGGTCCTACGAGCAGTTCTTC. Amino acid sequence: CSAREGQIWSYEQFF.

This clonotype was recorded many times. The chain employs TRBV12-3 or TRBV12-4 and TRBJ1-6; D ambiguous. V was cut by 6 bases and J by 10 bases, with 13 bases left in between. This CDR3 is built from 13 residues. The CDR3 is CASRYMPGSPLHF. CDR3 in DNA: TGTGCCAGCAGGTATATGCCTGGCTCACCCCTCCACTTT.

This clonotype was counted ten times or more. The chain carries TRBV12-3 or TRBV12-4 and TRBJ1-1; a possible D gene is TRBD1 (5 bases). Between the trimmed V and J ends, which lost 7 bases and 4 bases, there was a span of 10 bases. The CDR3 consists of 12 residues. CDR3 sequence: CASKIGGTEAFF. CDR3 coding DNA: TGTGCCAGCAAAATCGGGGGCACTGAAGCTTTCTTT.

This clonotype has a handful of counts. Being one base from a much bigger clone, this may be a read error. The J gene is TRBJ1-4, the V gene TRBV2, with D perhaps TRBD1 (6 bases). Germline loops: CDR1 SNHLY, CDR2 FYNNEI. V was trimmed by 8 bases and J by 8 bases, leaving 15 bases between them. CDR3 length: 13 amino acids. The CDR3 region has the DNA TGTGCCAGCGCTTGGACAGAGGGGGAAAAACTGTTTTTT. Its protein is CASAWTEGEKLFF.

This clonotype appeared many times. The DNA of the CDR3 is TGTGCCAGCAGTTTGTATGGAGGGAGCAATCAGCCCCAGCATTTT. Its protein is CASSLYGGSNQPQHF. This rearrangement joins TRBV27 to TRBJ1-5; D is unclear. Germline V gene lookup returns CDR1 MNHEY and CDR2 SMNVEV (reference sequence). This CDR3 region has 15 residues. Trimming left V 3 bases short and J 1 base short, with 10 bases between.

Many counts were recorded for this clonotype. The V gene is TRBV12-3 or TRBV12-4, the J gene TRBJ1-3; 12 bases agree with TRBD1. Trimming at V came to 7 bases and at J to 3 bases, leaving 7 bases not matched to a gene. This CDR3 spans 16 amino acids. CDR3 nucleotides: TGTGCCAGCACCGAGGGACAGGGGGCGGGTGGAAACACCATATATTTT. This codes for CASTEGQGAGGNTIYF.

This clonotype was counted many times. This chain joins TRBV5-6 and TRBJ1-1; D is possibly TRBD1 (6 bases). Germline V gene sequence: CDR1 SGHDT, CDR2 YYEEEE. The CDR3 is 16 residues long. V lost 0 bases and J 3 bases, leaving 15 bases between the germline ends. Written as DNA, the CDR3 is TGTGCCAGCAGCTTGGGGCAAACAGGGATGGACACTGAAGCTTTCTTT. It specifies CASSLGQTGMDTEAFF.

This clonotype was recorded many times. The gene calls are TRBV20-1 and TRBJ1-2; 8 nucleotides agree with TRBD1. Germline V gives CDR1 DFQATT, CDR2 SNEGSKA (reference sequence). V gave up 4 bases and J gave up 5 bases; unmatched junction bases: 3. CDR3 length: 12 amino acids. The CDR3 region is CSATDRGYGYTF. As DNA, the CDR3 is TGCAGTGCTACCGACAGGGGATATGGCTACACCTTC.

This chain uses TRBV30 with TRBJ1-2; no reliable D call. Germline-derived CDR1 and CDR2 are GTSNPN and SVGIG (reference sequence). CDR3 length equals 12 residues. V was clipped by 7 bases and J by 8 bases, with 17 bases between them. The CDR3 protein is CASTKSAPGYTF. The CDR3 bases are TGTGCCTCCACCAAGTCGGCGCCCGGCTACACCTTC.

In this sample, this clonotype turned up many times. The chain joins TRBV24-1 to TRBJ2-1; TRBD2 matches 13 bases. This CDR3 comprises 19 residues. Per germline, CDR1 KGHDR and CDR2 SFDVKD. V lost 4 bases, J lost 0 bases, and 8 bases stayed unmatched. The CDR3 DNA follows: TGTGCCACCAGTGACCCTAAACGGACTAGCGGGGGCTCCTACAATGAGCAGTTCTTC. This gives the protein CATSDPKRTSGGSYNEQFF.

The sample holds many counts of this clonotype. The chain combines TRBV5-1 with TRBJ2-3, with TRBD1 matching over 9 bases. Germline loops: CDR1 SGHRS, CDR2 YFSETQ. The junction had 9 bases not matched to a gene; V was cut back by 4 bases and J by 3 bases. This CDR3 is 16 amino acids long. The CDR3 spells CASSVGGQGGTDTQYF. DNA for the CDR3: TGCGCCAGCAGCGTAGGGGGACAGGGTGGTACAGATACGCAGTATTTT.

This clonotype came up many times. The chain employs TRBV14 and TRBJ1-1; tentative D call: TRBD1 (5 bases). CDR1 is SGHDN, CDR2 FVKESK, per germline. Trimming shortened V by 9 bases and J by 3 bases, and 8 bases separated the two germline ends. The CDR3 is 11 residues long. CDR3 sequence: CASRQYTEAFF. The CDR3 nucleotides are TGTGCCAGTCGACAGTACACTGAAGCTTTCTTT. The whole variable domain, filled in from reference TRBV14 and TRBJ1-1, reads EAGVTQFPSHSVIEKGQTVTLRCDPISGHDNLYWYRRVMGKEIKFLLHFVKESKQDESGMPNNRFLAERTGGTYSTLKVQPAELEDSGVYFCASRQYTEAFFGQGTRLTVV.

The chain employs TRBV10-3 and TRBJ2-7, with 8 positions matching TRBD2. V was pared by 4 bases and J by 4 bases, with 12 bases of the junction left unmatched. The length of the CDR3 is 16 residues. From germline, CDR1 is ENHRY and CDR2 SYGVKD. CDR3 DNA: TGTGCCATCAGTGGATTAGCGGGGAGGGGTCGGTACGAGCAGTACTTC. Encoded protein: CAISGLAGRGRYEQYF.

In its sample, this clonotype was seen many times. One end of the junction does not line up with germline, which may come from a read error. The V gene is TRBV11-2, the J gene TRBJ1-3; TRBD1 might be the D (6 bases). CDR1 SGHAT and CDR2 FQNNGV come from the germline V gene. This CDR3 comprises 11 residues. This CDR3 is CASSLAKQGFF. CDR3 bases: TGTGCCAGCAGCTTAGCCAAACAGGGATTTTTT. Looking up the rest from reference TRBV11-2 and TRBJ1-3 gives the full variable domain: EAGVAQSPRYKIIEKRQSVAFWCNPISGHATLYWYQQILGQGPKLLIQFQNNGVVDDSQLPKDRFSAERLKGVDSTLKIQPAKLEDSAVYLCASSLAKQGFFGEGSWLTVV.

This clonotype occurred many times. The chain carries TRBV2 and TRBJ1-4; D uncertain. The CDR3 runs 14 residues. The V end lost 3 bases, the J end lost 8 bases, and 13 bases lay between the germline ends. Per the germline V gene, CDR1 is SNHLY and CDR2 is FYNNEI. The DNA of the CDR3 is TGTGCCAGCAGTGATACTACAGCGGGGGAAAAACTGTTTTTT. Its protein product is CASSDTTAGEKLFF. The complete variable domain, with remaining parts taken from reference TRBV2 and TRBJ1-4, reads EPEVTQTPSHQVTQMGQEVILRCVPISNHLYFYWYRQILGQKVEFLVSFYNNEISEKSEIFDDQFSVERPDGSNFTLKIRSTKLEDSAMYFCASSDTTAGEKLFFGSGTQLSVL.

This clonotype was observed at least ten times. The chain couples TRBV19 to TRBJ2-5; maybe TRBD1 (6 bases). V shed 5 bases and J shed 1 base, with 11 bases lying between them. Germline CDR1 is LNHDA and CDR2 is SQIVND (reference sequence). This CDR3 has 14 residues. As DNA, the CDR3 is TGTGCCAGTAGTGTGGACAGATTCCAAGAGACCCAGTACTTC. It encodes CASSVDRFQETQYF.

This rearrangement joins TRBV19 to TRBJ2-2; possibly TRBD1 for D (6 bases). The ends were cut back, 4 bases at V and 7 bases at J, with 10 bases in the middle. The CDR3 totals 13 residues. From germline, CDR1 is LNHDA and CDR2 SQIVND (reference sequence). As DNA, the CDR3 is TGTGCCAGTAGTAATCAGGGGCACGGGGAGCTGTTTTTT. It codes for CASSNQGHGELFF. The entire variable domain, with the rest obtained from reference TRBV19 and TRBJ2-2, is as follows: DGGITQSPKYLFRKEGQNVTLSCEQNLNHDAMYWYRQDPGQGLRLIYYSQIVNDFQKGDIAEGYSVSREKKESFPLTVTSAQKNPTAFYLCASSNQGHGELFFGEGSRLTVL.